This T cell receptor (beta chain) was recorded in a study of blood T cell repertoires in COVID-19. At the level of the study: COVID-19 samples collected from the United States, Italy and Spain covered acute and convalescent phases. The cDNA or gDNA used as material had been derived from T cells, B-cell-depleted T cells, or PBMCs.

How the authors handled the data: Amplification of reference gene primers was used by the study to estimate nucleated cell counts. Assay used: immunoSEQ multiplex PCR; TCRdb lists only in-frame clones, some missing. The DNA gave D and trimming, while V, J and clone size come from that table. In the table there are 150,000 to 200,000 clones, more than 85% of which are singletons. The CDR3 runs to 15 residues. The germline V gene has CDR1 SGHRS and CDR2 YFSETQ. V lost 2 bases, J lost 7 bases, and 9 bases stayed unmatched. This sequence joins TRBV5-1 and TRBJ1-2, with 9 bases fitting TRBD1. The sequenced sample consisted of peripheral blood. The origin of this receptor is a man aged 18 to 35 with acute or convalescent COVID-19. The CDR3 DNA reads as TGCGCCAGCAGCTTAGGGGACAGGGAACTCTTTGGCTACACCTTC. Protein: CASSLGDRELFGYTF.